The 10 T cell receptor beta chains below were found in one sample sequenced in a study of cytomegalovirus exposure and HLA in healthy donors. PCR used 60 Vbeta primers and 13 Jbeta primers. Only in-frame clones appear in the TCRdb table, and some are missing; sequencing was by immunoSEQ multiplex PCR. The table has 120,000 to 150,000 clones, roughly 82% seen once. Sequences were obtained from PBMCs. The receptor source for this set is a man aged 25-40 years in good health and CMV-seropositive.

The chain recombines TRBV19 with TRBJ1-4; 9 positions match TRBD1. The CDR3 covers 14 residues. The V gene end was trimmed by 4 bases and the J gene end by 6 bases; junction bases not matched to a gene: 3. Germline V CDR1 and CDR2: LNHDA, SQIVND (reference sequence). The CDR3 DNA reads as TGTGCCAGTAGTAAAAGACAGGGGGATGAAAAACTGTTTTTT. It codes for CASSKRQGDEKLFF.

V gene TRBV6-4 combines with J gene TRBJ1-2; TRBD1 matches at 7 bases. CDR3 length equals 15 residues. The J segment lost 3 bases and the V segment lost 4 bases, leaving 8 bases of the junction unmatched. Germline CDR1 is MRHNA and CDR2 is SNTAGT. The CDR3: CASSVGPGGHYGYTF. CDR3 DNA: TGTGCCAGCAGTGTTGGGCCAGGGGGACACTATGGCTACACCTTC.

The chain carries TRBV19 and TRBJ1-2, with TRBD1 matching 8 bases. Germline trimming cut 2 bases from V and 7 bases from J; bases unmatched to any gene: 3. Germline lookup yields CDR1 LNHDA and CDR2 SQIVND (reference sequence). The CDR3 is made up of 13 amino acids. The CDR3 loop reads CASSIQGARGYTF. CDR3 coding DNA: TGTGCCAGTAGTATACAGGGGGCGCGTGGCTACACCTTC. The whole variable domain, remainder taken from reference TRBV19 and TRBJ1-2, is DGGITQSPKYLFRKEGQNVTLSCEQNLNHDAMYWYRQDPGQGLRLIYYSQIVNDFQKGDIAEGYSVSREKKESFPLTVTSAQKNPTAFYLCASSIQGARGYTFGSGTRLTVV.

V and J are TRBV27 and TRBJ2-3; TRBD2 agrees at 8 bases. CDR3 length equals 15 residues. The junction had 8 bases not matched to a gene; V was cut back by 1 base and J by 8 bases. The germline V gene encodes CDR1 MNHEY and CDR2 SMNVEV (reference sequence). The chain's CDR3 is CASSLLGTRSSTQYF. The DNA for the CDR3 is TGTGCCAGCAGTTTATTAGGGACTAGATCGAGTACGCAGTATTTT.

This chain joins TRBV6-5 and TRBJ2-3; D is unclear. The CDR3 extends over 14 amino acids. Between the trimmed V and J ends, which lost 6 bases and 4 bases, there was a span of 14 bases. Germline V CDR1 and CDR2: MNHEY, SVGAGI. Written as DNA, the CDR3 is TGTGCCAGCAGCCCCTCCCAAGCTCCAGATACGCAGTATTTT. This codes for CASSPSQAPDTQYF.

As concerns this clone: Other DNA sequences within the sample encode an identical CDR3. The rearrangement joins TRBV28 to TRBJ1-5, with unresolved D. CDR1 MDHEN and CDR2 SYDVKM come from the germline V gene. V dropped 4 bases and J dropped 6 bases, with 7 bases sitting between them. The length of the CDR3 is 12 residues. The CDR3 reads CASSSGGQPQHF. The DNA for the CDR3 is TGTGCCAGCAGTTCAGGAGGTCAGCCCCAGCATTTT.

The rearrangement joins TRBV30 to TRBJ1-6; the D gene is possibly TRBD1 (6 bases). The germline V gene has CDR1 GTSNPN and CDR2 SVGIG (reference sequence). The V end lost 3 bases, the J end lost 8 bases, and 14 bases lay between the germline ends. This CDR3 is built from 14 residues. CDR3 sequence (DNA): TGTGCCTGGAGCAGGGGAGGGCGGGATTCACCCCTCCACTTT. Protein: CAWSRGGRDSPLHF. Full variable domain (rest looked up from reference TRBV30 and TRBJ1-6): SQTIHQWPATLVQPVGSPLSLECTVEGTSNPNLYWYRQAAGRGLQLLFYSVGIGQISSEVPQNLSASRPQDRQFILSSKKLLLSDSGFYLCAWSRGGRDSPLHFGNGTRLTVT.

With regard to this clone: Other nucleotide sequences in the sample specify the same CDR3. The chain carries TRBV2 and TRBJ2-7, with TRBD2 identical over 7 bases. The V and J ends lost 7 bases and 4 bases, in that order; junction bases with no gene match: 7. This CDR3 has 13 amino acids. Germline CDR1 SNHLY, CDR2 FYNNEI. CDR3 sequence (DNA): TGTGCCAGCAACCCTGGGGGGGTTTACGAGCAGTACTTC. Translated, it gives CASNPGGVYEQYF. The full variable domain, rest sourced from reference TRBV2 and TRBJ2-7, is EPEVTQTPSHQVTQMGQEVILRCVPISNHLYFYWYRQILGQKVEFLVSFYNNEISEKSEIFDDQFSVERPDGSNFTLKIRSTKLEDSAMYFCASNPGGVYEQYFGPGTRLTVT.

This chain connects TRBV5-4 to TRBJ2-1; TRBD2 matches at 13 bases. The CDR3 is 15 amino acids. After removal of 4 bases from V and 8 bases from J, the junction contained 6 bases not matched to a gene. Germline lookup yields CDR1 SGHNT and CDR2 YYREEE (reference sequence). CDR3 in amino acids: CASSTWTSGSYEQFF. The CDR3 DNA reads TGTGCCAGCAGCACTTGGACTAGCGGGAGCTATGAGCAGTTCTTC.

The chain links TRBV6-5 to TRBJ2-7, with a tentative D call TRBD1 (6 bases). The V gene's germline CDR1 is MNHEY and CDR2 SVGAGI. The CDR3 has 15 amino acids. The V end was cut by 0 bases, the J end by 7 bases, with 16 bases between. This chain's CDR3 is CASSYSTWGLGEQYF. The CDR3 DNA follows: TGTGCCAGCAGTTACTCGACATGGGGGCTAGGTGAGCAGTACTTC.